Presented here are 25 T cell receptor beta chains from one specimen sequenced in a study of T cells in Graves' hyperthyroidism and ophthalmopathy. There were TCR beta CDR3 regions amplified from RNA transcripts. First-round RT-PCR of the TCR CDR3 relied on the HTBI primer set. TCRdb recomputed calls from the multiplex PCR reads with MiXCR, one row per CDR3 protein. The sample carries approximately 370,000 distinct CDR3 sequences, more than 12% recorded once. The specimen was blood. These receptors all come from a young woman with Graves' hyperthyroidism.

This clonotype has only a few counts. This chain connects TRBV18 to TRBJ2-7, with 7 bases that match TRBD2. The CDR3 is made up of 14 amino acids. Trimming cost V 0 bases and J 2 bases; bases outside gene matches: 1. Per germline, CDR1 KGHSH and CDR2 LQKENI. The CDR3 coding sequence is TGTGCCAGCTCACCACCTGCGGGGGCCTACGAGCAGTACTTC. Its protein product is CASSPPAGAYEQYF.

This clonotype was found a few times. This chain links TRBV20-1 with TRBJ2-7; 9 positions agree with TRBD1. The CDR3 spans 13 residues. The J segment lost 4 bases and the V segment lost 3 bases, leaving 4 bases of the junction unmatched. The germline CDR1 and CDR2 sequences are DFQATT and SNEGSKA (reference sequence). CDR3 DNA sequence: TGCAGTGCTAGGACAGGGGGAATGTACGAGCAGTACTTC. Its translation: CSARTGGMYEQYF.

There are a few counts of this clonotype. The chain has TRBV12-3 or TRBV12-4 and TRBJ1-1, with D possibly TRBD1 on 5 matching bases. Trimming pared 5 bases from V and 3 bases from J, leaving 10 bases between. The CDR3 is 13 residues long. This chain's CDR3 is CASSQQVYTEAFF. Here the CDR3 DNA reads TGTGCCAGCAGTCAACAGGTATACACTGAAGCTTTCTTT.

Comments on this clonotype: A single base separates this from a much larger clone, so it may be a read error. V usage is TRBV20-1 and J usage is TRBJ2-3; 7 bases are a match to TRBD2. Looked up from germline, CDR1 is DFQATT and CDR2 is SNEGSKA (reference sequence). V dropped 4 bases and J dropped 2; count of bases not matched to a gene: 12. The CDR3 spans 16 residues. DNA of the CDR3: TGCAGTGCTATGGGGGGGTCCGGGACTAACACAGATACGCAGTATTTT. Protein: CSAMGGSGTNTDTQYF.

This clonotype has more than one count but fewer than ten. This chain connects TRBV6-1 to TRBJ1-2, with unresolved D. The CDR3 length is 12 residues. The germline V gene encodes CDR1 MNHNS and CDR2 SASEGT. V dropped 8 bases and J dropped 8 bases, with 15 bases sitting between them. The DNA for the CDR3 is TGTGCCAGCTACAACCCCCCGGGAGGCTACACCTTC. It translates to CASYNPPGGYTF.

V and J are TRBV29-1 and TRBJ2-7; 7 nucleotides agree with TRBD2. From germline, CDR1 is SQVTM and CDR2 ANQGSEA. V dropped 4 bases and J dropped 0; count of bases not matched to a gene: 6. CDR3 length: 14 amino acids. DNA of the CDR3: TGCAGCGTTGTTGGTAGCGGGCCCTCCTACGAGCAGTACTTC. It is translated as CSVVGSGPSYEQYF.

This clonotype was counted a few times. The chain joins TRBV28 to TRBJ1-1; tentatively, D is TRBD1 (6 bases). V gave up 2 bases and J gave up 5 bases, with 15 bases separating them. CDR1 is MDHEN, CDR2 SYDVKM, per germline. The CDR3 is 15 amino acids. The CDR3 DNA is TGTGCCAGCAGTTTAGCCGGGACAAGGGGTACTGAAGCTTTCTTT. Translated, it gives CASSLAGTRGTEAFF.

This clonotype came up many times. The chain has TRBV7-6 and TRBJ2-1, with TRBD2 matching over 12 bases. Germline CDR1 is SGHVS and CDR2 is FNYEAQ. V shed 5 bases, J shed 8 bases, and the junction held 4 bases outside the gene matches. The CDR3 has 14 amino acids. For the CDR3, the DNA is TGTGCCAGCAGCCCTAGACTAGCGGGAGATGAGCAGTTCTTC. It is translated as CASSPRLAGDEQFF.

This clonotype came up a few times. Given a much more abundant clone one base away, this may be a read error. The V and J genes are TRBV18 and TRBJ2-7; no clear D gene. The germline V and J ends were trimmed by 0 bases and 0 bases, with 9 bases remaining between them. Germline V gene sequence: CDR1 KGHSH, CDR2 LQKENI. The CDR3 runs 15 residues. The CDR3 region is CASSPPRRSSYEQYF. In nucleotides, the CDR3 is TGTGCCAGCTCACCACCGCGACGGAGCTCCTACGAGCAGTACTTC.

The sample holds many counts of this clonotype. The genes are TRBV7-2 and TRBJ1-1, with D maybe TRBD1 (6 bases). The CDR3 covers 17 residues. The V gene lost 5 bases and the J gene lost 0 bases, with 19 bases spanning the gap. The germline V gene encodes CDR1 SGHTA and CDR2 FQGNSA. DNA of the CDR3: TGTGCCAGCAGCCCGGGACATGAGGGGCCGATGAACACTGAAGCTTTCTTT. Amino acids: CASSPGHEGPMNTEAFF.

The J gene is TRBJ1-1, the V gene TRBV10-3, with no clear D. Germline CDR1 is ENHRY and CDR2 is SYGVKD. The CDR3 spans 12 residues. V was shortened by 6 bases and J by 4 bases, with 9 bases between the two germline ends. The CDR3 loop is CAISALGTEAFF. The CDR3 DNA reads as TGTGCCATCAGCGCCTTGGGCACTGAAGCTTTCTTT.

This clonotype was found many times. This chain joins TRBV27 and TRBJ2-7, with 9 bases lining up with TRBD1. CDR3 length: 15 residues. The junction had 10 bases not matched to a gene; V was cut back by 6 bases and J by 4 bases. Germline CDR1 MNHEY, CDR2 SMNVEV (reference sequence). CDR3 bases: TGTGCCAGCAGGACACAAACAGGGGGCAGGTACGAGCAGTACTTC. It encodes CASRTQTGGRYEQYF.

The chain combines TRBV3-1 with TRBJ2-1; maybe TRBD1 (6 bases). The CDR3 has 15 residues. The germline V gene has CDR1 LGHDT and CDR2 YNNKEL (reference sequence). V was pared by 4 bases and J by 8 bases, with 18 bases between. CDR3 bases: TGTGCCAGCAGCCTTGCTTCGTGGGGGCACGATGAGCAGTTCTTC. Its protein product is CASSLASWGHDEQFF.

This clonotype has a count of ten or more. V and J are TRBV6-1 and TRBJ2-3, with 11 bases matching TRBD2. There are 18 residues in the CDR3. With V trimmed by 1 base and J by 3 bases, 9 bases remained unmatched. Looked up from germline, CDR1 is MNHNS and CDR2 is SASEGT. The CDR3 loop reads CASSEGGVAGGLTDTQYF. In DNA form, the CDR3 reads TGTGCCAGCAGTGAAGGAGGAGTAGCGGGAGGGCTGACAGATACGCAGTATTTT.

This clonotype was observed a handful of times. The chain uses TRBV20-1 and TRBJ1-2; D is unresolved. With 3 bases removed from V and 8 bases from J, the gap between germline ends came to 16 bases. Germline-derived CDR1 and CDR2 are DFQATT and SNEGSKA (reference sequence). There are 13 residues in the CDR3. CDR3 loop: CSASENKKKGYTF. The CDR3 coding sequence is TGCAGTGCTAGTGAAAATAAAAAGAAGGGCTACACCTTC.

The J gene is TRBJ2-1, the V gene TRBV10-1; D remains unclear. Germline V gene sequence: CDR1 WNHNN, CDR2 SYGVQD (reference sequence). V lost 0 bases to trimming and J lost 3 bases, with 9 bases between them. The CDR3 contains 15 residues. The CDR3 DNA is TGCGCCAGCAGTGAGTCGATCTTTGGCTACAATGAGCAGTTCTTC. The encoded protein is CASSESIFGYNEQFF.

This clonotype has more than one count but fewer than ten. The chain is built from TRBV9 and TRBJ2-3; D uncertain. CDR1 is SGDLS, CDR2 YYNGEE, per germline. Trimming shortened V by 3 bases and J by 3 bases, and 14 bases separated the two germline ends. The CDR3 length is 15 residues. The CDR3 sequence is CASSERRGVTDTQYF. The CDR3 DNA reads TGTGCCAGCAGCGAGCGCCGTGGGGTAACAGATACGCAGTATTTT.

The chain carries TRBV11-2 and TRBJ1-1, with D hard to call. The V gene's germline CDR1 is SGHAT and CDR2 FQNNGV. V was clipped by 2 bases and J by 2 bases, with 9 bases between them. This CDR3 comprises 14 residues. CDR3 protein: CASSLTSINTEAFF. The DNA of the CDR3 is TGTGCCAGCAGCTTAACCAGCATAAACACTGAAGCTTTCTTT.

This clonotype was seen repeatedly, ten times or more. This CDR3 is CAWIRTSRAFF. CDR3 in DNA: TGTGCCTGGATAAGGACTAGTAGGGCTTTCTTT. V usage is TRBV30 and J usage is TRBJ1-1; D is uncertain. The CDR3 extends over 11 amino acids. Germline V gene lookup returns CDR1 GTSNPN and CDR2 SVGIG (reference sequence). V lost 4 bases, J lost 11 bases, and 14 bases lay in between.

This clonotype was picked up one time. The J gene is TRBJ2-3, the V gene TRBV20-1, with TRBD1 matching over 10 bases. Per the germline V gene, CDR1 is DFQATT and CDR2 is SNEGSKA (reference sequence). The CDR3 sequence is 17 residues long. V shed 5 bases and J 0 bases; nucleotides not matched to a gene: 11. CDR3 protein: CSAEDRDRGTSTDTQYF. The CDR3 nucleotides are TGCAGTGCTGAAGACCGGGACAGGGGAACTAGCACAGATACGCAGTATTTT.

Of note for this clonotype: Sequence at one end of the junction differs from germline and may be a read error. This rearrangement joins TRBV27 to TRBJ2-5, with no clear D. CDR1 MNHEY and CDR2 SMNVEV come from the germline V gene (reference sequence). The CDR3 extends over 14 amino acids. CDR3 DNA: TGTGCCCGCAGTTTAGCCCCAGTTCTAGAGACCCAGTACTTC. Translated, it gives CARSLAPVLETQYF.

Many counts were recorded for this clonotype. This chain's CDR3 is CASSTWTGVNEQFF. CDR3 nucleotide sequence: TGTGCCAGCAGCACCTGGACAGGGGTCAATGAGCAGTTCTTC. The rearrangement joins TRBV7-9 to TRBJ2-1, with 9 bases that match TRBD1. V trimming: 5 bases; J trimming: 6 bases; junction bases outside the gene matches: 5. The CDR3 loop spans 14 amino acids. Germline loops: CDR1 SEHNR, CDR2 FQNEAQ (reference sequence).

This clonotype was seen ten or more times. The chain employs TRBV20-1 and TRBJ2-7, with 7 nucleotides matching TRBD1. Per the germline V gene, CDR1 is DFQATT and CDR2 is SNEGSKA (reference sequence). The CDR3 has 12 residues. CDR3 region: CSGDRASYEQYF. CDR3 bases: TGCAGCGGAGACAGGGCTTCCTACGAGCAGTACTTC.

This clonotype was recorded at least ten times. The chain is built from TRBV30 and TRBJ2-1; TRBD2 matches 10 bases. Germline V gene lookup returns CDR1 GTSNPN and CDR2 SVGIG (reference sequence). Trimming at V came to 8 bases and at J to 1 base, leaving 17 bases not matched to a gene. This CDR3 spans 18 amino acids. DNA for the CDR3: TGTGCCGGAGCATCTAGCGGGAGCCTGGAGTGGTCCTACAATGAGCAGTTCTTC. Protein: CAGASSGSLEWSYNEQFF.

This clonotype was counted ten times or more. V usage is TRBV18 and J usage is TRBJ1-2, with 7 positions matching TRBD1. There are 15 residues in the CDR3. V shed 3 bases and J 5 bases; nucleotides not matched to a gene: 9. Germline loops: CDR1 KGHSH, CDR2 LQKENI. This CDR3 is CASSPDRDGRYGYTF. The CDR3, as DNA: TGTGCCAGCTCACCCGACAGGGATGGGAGGTATGGCTACACCTTC.